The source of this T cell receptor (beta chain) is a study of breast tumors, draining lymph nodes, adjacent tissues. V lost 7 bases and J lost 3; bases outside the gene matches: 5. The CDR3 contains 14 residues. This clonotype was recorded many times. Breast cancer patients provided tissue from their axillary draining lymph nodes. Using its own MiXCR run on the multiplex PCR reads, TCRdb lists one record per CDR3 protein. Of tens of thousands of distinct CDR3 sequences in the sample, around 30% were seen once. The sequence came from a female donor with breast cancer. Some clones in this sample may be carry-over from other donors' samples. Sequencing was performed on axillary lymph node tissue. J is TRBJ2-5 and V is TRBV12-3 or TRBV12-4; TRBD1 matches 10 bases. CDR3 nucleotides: TGTGCCAGCACCATCGGGACAGGGGAAGAGACCCAGTACTTC. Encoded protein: CASTIGTGEETQYF.